The 11 T cell receptor beta chains given below trace back to one sample, sequenced in a study of cytomegalovirus exposure and HLA in healthy donors. Only in-frame clones appear in the TCRdb table, and some are missing; sequencing was by immunoSEQ multiplex PCR. The sample holds about 48,000 clones; 88% are singletons and the top ten take about 7%. Sequencing was done on a sample of PBMCs. Every receptor here comes from a young woman in good health and CMV-seronegative.

The chain employs TRBV5-1 and TRBJ2-3; 10 nucleotides line up with TRBD2. J lost 1 base, V lost 4 bases, and 3 bases had no gene match. The length of the CDR3 is 15 residues. CDR1 and CDR2 from the germline V gene are SGHRS and YFSETQ. The CDR3 DNA sequence: TGCGCCAGCAGCGGGGGGACTAGCGGCACAGATACGCAGTATTTT. This sequence encodes CASSGGTSGTDTQYF.

This chain uses TRBV4-2 with TRBJ2-3, with 16 nucleotides matching TRBD2. CDR1 and CDR2 from the germline V gene are LGHNA and YNFKEQ. CDR3 size: 19 residues. Trimming took 1 base from V and 3 from J; bases not matched to a gene: 7. DNA for the CDR3: TGTGCCAGCAGCCAAGTGGGACTAGCGGGAGGGAAAGGGACAGATACGCAGTATTTT. This translates into CASSQVGLAGGKGTDTQYF.

This chain uses TRBV7-3 with TRBJ2-3, with D hard to call. Germline V gene lookup returns CDR1 SGHTA and CDR2 FQGTGA. V shed 1 base and J shed 5 bases, with 7 bases lying between them. The CDR3 extends over 13 amino acids. CDR3 nucleotides: TGTGCCAGCAGCTTAATAAATCGAGATACGCAGTATTTT. It is translated as CASSLINRDTQYF.

This CDR3 reads CASSVGVANGANVLTF. CDR3 DNA: TGTGCCAGCAGCGTAGGTGTAGCGAACGGGGCCAACGTCCTGACTTTC. The gene calls are TRBV9 and TRBJ2-6; tentative D call: TRBD2 (5 bases). Germline V gene sequence: CDR1 SGDLS, CDR2 YYNGEE. The CDR3 is 16 residues long. Trimming took off 0 bases at V and 4 bases at J, with 11 bases between the two ends.

This chain joins TRBV2 and TRBJ2-5; D gene ambiguous. V lost 4 bases and J lost 5, with 5 bases in between. In germline, CDR1 is SNHLY, CDR2 FYNNEI. The CDR3 spans 11 residues. In nucleotides, the CDR3 is TGTGCCAGCAGTGTTGAGGAGACCCAGTACTTC. It specifies CASSVEETQYF.

This chain links TRBV9 with TRBJ2-5, with D unresolved. With 0 bases removed from V and 2 bases from J, the gap between germline ends came to 8 bases. The germline V gene encodes CDR1 SGDLS and CDR2 YYNGEE. This CDR3 spans 14 amino acids. Here the CDR3 reads CASSVGNYQETQYF. In DNA, the CDR3 is TGTGCCAGCAGCGTAGGAAACTATCAAGAGACCCAGTACTTC. Full variable domain (missing parts from reference TRBV9 and TRBJ2-5): DSGVTQTPKHLITATGQRVTLRCSPRSGDLSVYWYQQSLDQGLQFLIQYYNGEERAKGNILERFSAQQFPDLHSELNLSSLELGDSALYFCASSVGNYQETQYFGPGTRLLVL.

The rearrangement joins TRBV15 to TRBJ2-3; 8 nucleotides agree with TRBD2. This CDR3 contains 18 residues. Germline CDR1 LNHNV, CDR2 YYDKDF (reference sequence). V lost 0 bases, J lost 4 bases, and 12 bases stayed unmatched. This chain's CDR3 is CATSRDLVPAGAADTQYF. The CDR3 region has the DNA TGTGCCACCAGCAGAGATCTCGTCCCAGCGGGAGCCGCAGATACGCAGTATTTT.

This clone was counted a single time. This chain links TRBV7-2 with TRBJ2-1, with TRBD2 matching over 8 bases. Per the germline V gene, CDR1 is SGHTA and CDR2 is FQGNSA. This CDR3 region has 17 residues. Germline trimming cut 5 bases from V and 8 bases from J; bases unmatched to any gene: 17. CDR3 sequence (DNA): TGTGCCAGCAGCCGGTCGGGGTTAGCGGGAAGAGTCGATGAGCAGTTCTTC. Amino acids: CASSRSGLAGRVDEQFF.

The chain combines TRBV28 with TRBJ2-1; 8 bases match TRBD1. CDR3 length: 13 amino acids. With V trimmed by 8 bases and J by 9 bases, 9 bases remained unmatched. The germline V gene encodes CDR1 MDHEN and CDR2 SYDVKM. CDR3 amino acids: CASGRDRPGEQFF. For the CDR3, the DNA is TGTGCCAGCGGCCGGGACAGGCCGGGTGAGCAGTTCTTC.

About this clone itself: The sample carries other DNA sequences with the same CDR3. The rearrangement uses TRBV5-1 and TRBJ1-3; D not certain. The V end was cut by 3 bases, the J end by 2 bases, with 6 bases between. From germline, CDR1 is SGHRS and CDR2 YFSETQ. The CDR3 totals 13 residues. CDR3: CASSSTTGNTIYF. The CDR3 DNA follows: TGCGCCAGCAGCTCGACAACTGGAAACACCATATATTTT. Looking up the rest from reference TRBV5-1 and TRBJ1-3 gives the full variable domain: KAGVTQTPRYLIKTRGQQVTLSCSPISGHRSVSWYQQTPGQGLQFLFEYFSETQRNKGNFPGRFSGRQFSNSRSEMNVSTLELGDSALYLCASSSTTGNTIYFGEGSWLTVV.

The CDR3 DNA reads as TGTGCCAGCAGCTTAGAGTCAGGGCTGCATCAGCCCCAGCATTTT. It codes for CASSLESGLHQPQHF. The chain couples TRBV7-8 to TRBJ1-5; tentative D call: TRBD1 (5 bases). Germline CDR1 reads SGHVS; CDR2 reads FQNEAQ. This CDR3 is built from 15 residues. The V and J ends lost 1 base and 5 bases respectively, with 12 bases between them.